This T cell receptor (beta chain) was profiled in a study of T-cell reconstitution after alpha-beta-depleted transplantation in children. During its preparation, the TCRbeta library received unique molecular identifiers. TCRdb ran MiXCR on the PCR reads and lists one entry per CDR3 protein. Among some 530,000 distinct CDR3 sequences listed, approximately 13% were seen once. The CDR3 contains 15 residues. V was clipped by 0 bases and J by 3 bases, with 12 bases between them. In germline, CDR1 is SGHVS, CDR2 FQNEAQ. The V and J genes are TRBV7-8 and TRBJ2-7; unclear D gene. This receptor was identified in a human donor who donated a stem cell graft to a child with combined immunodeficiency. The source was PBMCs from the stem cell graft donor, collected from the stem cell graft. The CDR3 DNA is TGTGCCAGCAGCTTAGCATACTGGAATGACTACGAGCAGTACTTC. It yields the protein CASSLAYWNDYEQYF.